These 22 T cell receptor beta chains originate from one sample sequenced in a study of cytomegalovirus exposure and HLA in healthy donors. Primers for the PCR totalled 60 Vbeta and 13 Jbeta. Assay used: immunoSEQ multiplex PCR; TCRdb lists only in-frame clones, some missing. The data hold 150,000 to 200,000 clones, with 83% observed a single time. The sequencing sample was made of PBMCs. The receptors originated from a man aged 45-65 years in good health and CMV-seronegative.

The rearrangement joins TRBV6-6 to TRBJ1-5; 10 nucleotides align to TRBD1. Germline V gene sequence: CDR1 MNHNY, CDR2 SVGAGI (reference sequence). Germline trimming cut 6 bases from V and 6 bases from J; bases unmatched to any gene: 5. There are 14 residues in the CDR3. The CDR3 sequence: CASSQTGGSQPQHF. As DNA, the CDR3 is TGTGCCAGCAGCCAGACAGGGGGCAGTCAGCCCCAGCATTTT.

V is TRBV4-2 and J is TRBJ2-2, with 12 positions matching TRBD2. J gave up 4 bases and V 3 bases, and 9 bases lay outside the gene matches. The CDR3 consists of 18 residues. The germline gives CDR1 LGHNA, CDR2 YNFKEQ. CDR3 sequence reads: CASSQRLAGGPSTGELFF. The DNA of the CDR3 is TGTGCCAGCAGCCAGAGGCTAGCGGGGGGGCCGTCCACCGGGGAGCTGTTTTTT.

V and J are TRBV2 and TRBJ1-2; D perhaps matches TRBD1 (5 bases). Germline V gene data show CDR1 as SNHLY and CDR2 as FYNNEI. The CDR3 is made up of 13 amino acids. V was shortened by 4 bases and J by 3 bases, with 9 bases between the two germline ends. CDR3 sequence reads: CASSVRTYYGYTF. The CDR3 nucleotides are TGTGCCAGCAGTGTCCGGACATACTATGGCTACACCTTC.

The chain carries TRBV6-1 and TRBJ1-3, with D possibly TRBD1 on 5 matching bases. Per the germline V gene, CDR1 is MNHNS and CDR2 is SASEGT. Deletions cut 5 bases from V and 0 bases from J, with 11 bases between. This CDR3 has 15 amino acids. CDR3 bases: TGTGCCAGCAGTATTGGACACCTCTCTGGAAACACCATATATTTT. Translating it yields CASSIGHLSGNTIYF.

In regard to this clone: Different DNA sequences within this sample yield the same CDR3. The chain employs TRBV14 and TRBJ1-1; D uncertain. Germline V gene sequence: CDR1 SGHDN, CDR2 FVKESK. This CDR3 region has 14 residues. Trimming took off 4 bases at V and 0 bases at J, with 9 bases between the two ends. CDR3 sequence (DNA): TGTGCCAGCAGCCTTGCTGGCATGAACACTGAAGCTTTCTTT. Translated, it gives CASSLAGMNTEAFF.

This chain joins TRBV5-4 and TRBJ2-3; 10 positions match TRBD2. V was pared by 2 bases and J by 2 bases, with 5 bases of the junction left unmatched. Germline-derived CDR1 and CDR2 are SGHNT and YYREEE (reference sequence). This CDR3 has 16 residues. The CDR3 bases are TGTGCCAGCAGCTTAAAAGCGGGAGGGGACACAGATACGCAGTATTTT. Amino acid sequence: CASSLKAGGDTDTQYF.

About this clone: Mismatch with germline at one junction end may stem from a read error. The V and J genes are TRBV7-9 and TRBJ1-1, with D possibly TRBD1 on 5 matching bases. The CDR3 spans 16 residues. CDR1 is SEHNR and CDR2 is FQNEAQ in the germline V gene (reference sequence). The CDR3 loop reads CSSSLGTGTANTEAFF. CDR3 in DNA: TGTTCCAGCAGCTTAGGAACCGGGACTGCGAACACTGAAGCTTTCTTT.

The chain recombines TRBV10-3 with TRBJ1-1; perhaps TRBD1 as D (5 bases). Between the trimmed V and J ends, which lost 8 bases and 5 bases, there was a span of 12 bases. The length of the CDR3 is 12 residues. Germline V gene sequence: CDR1 ENHRY, CDR2 SYGVKD. The CDR3 loop is CAIAAGKTEAFF. As DNA, the CDR3 is TGTGCCATCGCGGCAGGGAAAACTGAAGCTTTCTTT.

This clone was recorded only once. V and J are TRBV6-5 and TRBJ1-1; tentatively, D is TRBD1 (6 bases). The CDR3 sequence is 15 residues long. Germline values: CDR1 MNHEY, CDR2 SVGAGI. Trimming left V 5 bases short and J 3 bases short, with 16 bases between. CDR3 sequence reads: CASSTPRGADTEAFF. The CDR3 DNA reads TGTGCCAGCAGTACCCCCCGGGGGGCCGACACTGAAGCTTTCTTT.

The chain joins TRBV7-2 to TRBJ1-2; the D gene is possibly TRBD1 (6 bases). This CDR3 spans 13 amino acids. The V end lost 5 bases, the J end lost 8 bases, and 15 bases lay between the germline ends. The germline V gene has CDR1 SGHTA and CDR2 FQGNSA. The CDR3 sequence is CASSTSGVRGYTF. CDR3 in DNA: TGTGCCAGCAGCACTTCAGGGGTTCGCGGCTACACCTTC.

In regard to this clone: One junction end does not reproduce the germline sequence, and a read error may be involved. The chain employs TRBV7-9 and TRBJ1-1; D unresolved. The CDR3 has 11 residues. The germline gives CDR1 SEHNR, CDR2 FQNEAQ (reference sequence). The CDR3 sequence: CSSSPRAEAFF. The CDR3 coding sequence is TGTTCCAGCAGCCCCCGAGCTGAAGCTTTCTTT.

The gene calls are TRBV7-9 and TRBJ2-5; 10 nucleotides agree with TRBD1. Germline V gives CDR1 SEHNR, CDR2 FQNEAQ (reference sequence). The CDR3 totals 15 residues. V lost 1 base, J lost 5 bases, and 4 bases stayed unmatched. CDR3 bases: TGTGCCAGCAGCTTAGGGGACAGGGGAGGGGAGACCCAGTACTTC. Its translation is CASSLGDRGGETQYF.

In this sample, this clone turned up once. The CDR3 DNA sequence: TGTGCCAGCCTAACCACAGGGCACACTGAAGCTTTCTTT. Its translation is CASLTTGHTEAFF. The V and J genes are TRBV2 and TRBJ1-1; maybe TRBD1 (6 bases). This CDR3 region has 13 residues. Germline V lookup: CDR1 SNHLY, CDR2 FYNNEI. V lost 8 bases, J lost 3 bases, and 13 bases lay in between.

V is TRBV6-1 and J is TRBJ1-4; tentatively, D is TRBD1 (5 bases). Germline values: CDR1 MNHNS, CDR2 SASEGT. CDR3 length: 13 amino acids. V lost 7 bases, J lost 8 bases, and 14 bases lay in between. The CDR3: CASTWTGGEKLFF. CDR3 sequence (DNA): TGTGCCAGCACTTGGACCGGGGGGGAAAAACTGTTTTTT.

The chain links TRBV7-2 to TRBJ2-3; 7 bases map to TRBD2. Germline trimming cut 0 bases from V and 2 bases from J; bases unmatched to any gene: 8. Per germline, CDR1 SGHTA and CDR2 FQGNSA. The CDR3 runs 17 residues. The DNA of the CDR3 is TGTGCCAGCAGCTTAGCGCGGGGGAGTTTCTCCACAGATACGCAGTATTTT. This gives the protein CASSLARGSFSTDTQYF.

V is TRBV28 and J is TRBJ2-5, with 9 bases identical to TRBD2. Germline V gene lookup returns CDR1 MDHEN and CDR2 SYDVKM. This CDR3 has 14 residues. The trim removed 10 bases at V and 9 bases at J, leaving 15 bases unmatched. The CDR3 nucleotides are TGTGCCATCGGAGCGGGAGGCCCATCAAGGGCCCAGTACTTC. Translating gives CAIGAGGPSRAQYF.

This clone was picked up a small number of times. The chain carries TRBV6-1 and TRBJ1-2, with D tentatively TRBD1 (5 bases). The CDR3 runs to 12 residues. V lost 2 bases to trimming and J lost 10 bases, with 11 bases between them. Per germline, CDR1 MNHNS and CDR2 SASEGT. In DNA, the CDR3 is TGTGCCAGCAGTGAAACCCCGACAGCCTACACCTTC. It yields the protein CASSETPTAYTF.

This chain links TRBV5-5 with TRBJ2-1; perhaps TRBD2 as D (5 bases). Trimming shortened V by 0 bases and J by 9 bases, and 16 bases separated the two germline ends. The germline V gene has CDR1 SGHKS and CDR2 YYEKEE (reference sequence). This CDR3 contains 15 residues. CDR3 coding DNA: TGTGCCAGCAGCTTGGAACTTAGCGTGGGTAGTGAGCAGTTCTTC. This sequence encodes CASSLELSVGSEQFF. The variable domain in full, with the rest retrieved from reference TRBV5-5 and TRBJ2-1, is DAGVTQSPTHLIKTRGQQVTLRCSPISGHKSVSWYQQVLGQGPQFIFQYYEKEERGRGNFPDRFSARQFPNYSSELNVNALLLGDSALYLCASSLELSVGSEQFFGPGTRLTVL.

This chain links TRBV19 with TRBJ2-7; 11 bases match TRBD2. CDR1 is LNHDA and CDR2 is SQIVND in the germline V gene (reference sequence). CDR3 length: 15 residues. The V gene end was trimmed by 3 bases and the J gene end by 2 bases; junction bases not matched to a gene: 3. The DNA for the CDR3 is TGTGCCAGTAGTATCCTAGCGGGGGGCGCCTACGAGCAGTACTTC. Translated, it gives CASSILAGGAYEQYF.

CDR3 amino acids: CASSRTGGEQYF. DNA of the CDR3: TGTGCCAGCAGCCGGACGGGGGGCGAGCAGTACTTC. The chain recombines TRBV5-6 with TRBJ2-7; 7 nucleotides line up with TRBD2. The CDR3 has 12 amino acids. Germline lookup yields CDR1 SGHDT and CDR2 YYEEEE. V shed 4 bases, J shed 6 bases, and the junction held 4 bases outside the gene matches.

A single count supports this clone. Other DNA sequences of this sample code for an identical CDR3. This chain links TRBV7-2 with TRBJ2-3; 9 positions agree with TRBD2. CDR1 and CDR2 (germline): SGHTA, FQGNSA. CDR3 length: 15 amino acids. The junction had 2 bases not matched to a gene; V was cut back by 0 bases and J by 4 bases. The CDR3 sequence is CASSLALAGSDTQYF. The DNA of the CDR3 is TGTGCCAGCAGCTTAGCTCTAGCGGGGTCAGATACGCAGTATTTT.

This clone was counted between two and nine times. J is TRBJ2-7 and V is TRBV10-3; unclear D gene. CDR3 size: 13 residues. CDR1 and CDR2 from the germline V gene are ENHRY and SYGVKD. V shed 2 bases and J shed 1 base, with 6 bases lying between them. The DNA for the CDR3 is TGTGCCATCAGTGAGGAACAGTCCTACGAGCAGTACTTC. Encoded protein: CAISEEQSYEQYF.